The 23 T cell receptor beta chains presented below share a single source sample, sequenced in a study of CD8 T cells in Susac syndrome (dated by TCRdb to between 2017 and 2020). Library method: the immunoSEQ multiplex PCR assay. RNA was extracted with the RNeasy kit and roughly 0.45 to 1 ug was reverse transcribed using random hexamers. TCRdb itself trimmed the public reads at Q25 with fastp, ran MiXCR and retained productive beta chains. Each entry is one CDR3 protein sequence, shown with its most common DNA and genes. The sample table records some 190,000 distinct CDR3 sequences; about 94% of these occur just once. The biggest ten clones account for 0.1% of the sample. Source material: CD4+ T cells from PBMCs. Receptor source: a human donor in good health.

This CDR3 reads CATRISDRGYTDTQYF. CDR3 nucleotides: TGTGCCACCAGGATAAGTGACAGGGGGTACACAGATACGCAGTATTTT. This chain uses TRBV15 with TRBJ2-3; 9 bases are a match to TRBD1. The CDR3 is made up of 16 amino acids. The J segment lost 2 bases and the V segment lost 6 bases, leaving 9 bases of the junction unmatched. Germline V CDR1 and CDR2: LNHNV, YYDKDF (reference sequence).

The V gene is TRBV4-1, the J gene TRBJ1-6; D is perhaps TRBD1 (6 bases). The CDR3 totals 14 residues. Germline V gives CDR1 MGHRA, CDR2 YSYEKL. The V end lost 7 bases, the J end lost 0 bases, and 7 bases lay between the germline ends. The CDR3 loop is CASNRDSYNSPLHF. For the CDR3, the DNA is TGCGCCAGCAACAGGGACTCCTATAATTCACCCCTCCACTTT.

The chain has TRBV6-2 or TRBV6-3 and TRBJ2-7; D is undetermined. Trimming pared 2 bases from V and 2 bases from J, leaving 7 bases between. The CDR3 totals 13 residues. Per germline, CDR1 MNHEY and CDR2 SVGEGT. As DNA, the CDR3 is TGTGCCAGCAGTTACCAAGAGACCTACGAGCAGTACGTC. It is translated as CASSYQETYEQYV.

The chain recombines TRBV5-1 with TRBJ2-7; TRBD1 matches at 9 bases. Germline CDR1 SGHRS, CDR2 YFSETQ. This CDR3 comprises 13 residues. V gave up 4 bases and J gave up 5 bases; unmatched junction bases: 4. In DNA form, the CDR3 reads TGCGCCAGCAGCAAAAGGACAGGGGACGAGCAGTACTTC. Its protein product is CASSKRTGDEQYF.

This clonotype occurred once. The rearrangement links TRBV6-5 to TRBJ1-5; D is possibly TRBD1 (5 bases). This CDR3 has 13 amino acids. Deletions cut 6 bases from V and 3 bases from J, with 9 bases between. Germline V gene sequence: CDR1 MNHEY, CDR2 SVGAGI. For the CDR3, the DNA is TGTGCCAGCAGACCGGGGGTCAATCAGCCCCAGCATTTT. This translates into CASRPGVNQPQHF.

The chain joins TRBV28 to TRBJ1-5; no definite D call. CDR1 and CDR2 (germline): MDHEN, SYDVKM. The CDR3 consists of 13 residues. V was trimmed by 5 bases and J by 4 bases, leaving 9 bases between them. This chain's CDR3 is CASSPSFNQPQHF. CDR3 nucleotide sequence: TGTGCCAGCAGTCCAAGTTTTAATCAGCCCCAGCATTTT.

The rearrangement links TRBV3-1 to TRBJ1-1; D remains unclear. Deletions cut 3 bases from V and 0 bases from J, with 8 bases between. This CDR3 has 14 residues. Germline V gives CDR1 LGHDT, CDR2 YNNKEL (reference sequence). CDR3 in amino acids: CASSQGRVNTEAFF. The DNA of the CDR3 is TGTGCCAGCAGCCAGGGGAGAGTGAACACTGAAGCTTTCTTT. The whole variable domain, filled in from reference TRBV3-1 and TRBJ1-1, reads DTAVSQTPKYLVTQMGNDKSIKCEQNLGHDTMYWYKQDSKKFLKIMFSYNNKELIINETVPNRFSPKSPDKAHLNLHINSLELGDSAVYFCASSQGRVNTEAFFGQGTRLTVV.

This clonotype came up once. The chain is built from TRBV28 and TRBJ1-2; D gene uncertain. The ends were cut back, 5 bases at V and 8 bases at J, with 12 bases in the middle. The CDR3 covers 12 residues. The germline V gene has CDR1 MDHEN and CDR2 SYDVKM. CDR3 DNA: TGTGCCAGCAGTCCCCCCCTAGAGGGCTACACCTTC. Its protein product is CASSPPLEGYTF.

CDR3: CASSLYATGQNYGYTF. The CDR3 coding sequence is TGTGCCAGCAGCTTGTACGCCACGGGGCAAAACTATGGCTACACCTTC. The chain carries TRBV7-9 and TRBJ1-2, with D perhaps TRBD1 (5 bases). Germline V gene data show CDR1 as SEHNR and CDR2 as FQNEAQ (reference sequence). V gave up 3 bases and J gave up 2 bases, with 16 bases separating them. CDR3 length equals 16 residues.

This chain joins TRBV14 and TRBJ2-2; no definite D call. Germline CDR1 SGHDN, CDR2 FVKESK. The V gene lost 0 bases and the J gene lost 4 bases, with 6 bases spanning the gap. The CDR3 runs 14 residues. CDR3 residues: CASSQDIGTGELFF. The CDR3, as DNA: TGTGCCAGCAGCCAAGATATCGGCACCGGGGAGCTGTTTTTT.

The V and J genes are TRBV2 and TRBJ2-7; 9 positions match TRBD1. J was trimmed by 4 bases and V by 7 bases; bases with no gene match: 8. In germline, CDR1 is SNHLY, CDR2 FYNNEI. The CDR3 totals 14 residues. CDR3 in DNA: TGTGCCAGCACCTCGGGGACAGGGATTTACGAGCAGTACGTC. Its protein product is CASTSGTGIYEQYV.

This clonotype was seen just once. The chain's CDR3 is CSAGGGKDTQYF. CDR3 DNA sequence: TGCAGCGCTGGCGGGGGGAAAGATACGCAGTATTTT. The chain uses TRBV29-1 and TRBJ2-3, with 8 bases fitting TRBD2. The length of the CDR3 is 12 residues. From germline, CDR1 is SQVTM and CDR2 ANQGSEA. The V and J ends lost 7 bases and 5 bases, in that order; junction bases with no gene match: 5.

This chain links TRBV29-1 with TRBJ1-5; the match to TRBD1 covers 10 bases. Germline loops: CDR1 SQVTM, CDR2 ANQGSEA. This CDR3 has 14 residues. V trimming: 6 bases; J trimming: 0 bases; junction bases outside the gene matches: 2. As DNA, the CDR3 is TGCAGCGTGGGACAGGGGACTAGCAATCAGCCCCAGCATTTT. Protein sequence: CSVGQGTSNQPQHF.

In its sample, this clonotype was seen a few times. One end of the junction is discordant with germline, which a read error may explain. This chain uses TRBV7-7 with TRBJ2-5; possible D gene TRBD2, 6 bases. Germline values: CDR1 SSHAT, CDR2 FNYEAQ (reference sequence). The CDR3 is 14 residues long. CDR3: CASSRGTGQETQYF. The CDR3 coding sequence is TGTGCTAGCAGCCGCGGGACGGGACAAGAGACCCAGTACTTC.

This chain connects TRBV5-1 to TRBJ1-2; TRBD1 might be the D (5 bases). The germline V gene has CDR1 SGHRS and CDR2 YFSETQ. The CDR3 is made up of 14 amino acids. V was clipped by 5 bases and J by 1 base, with 12 bases between them. The CDR3 spells CASSAGTGNYGYTF. The CDR3 DNA reads as TGCGCCAGCAGTGCCGGGACCGGTAACTATGGCTACACCTTC.

This clonotype occurred a few times. The rearrangement links TRBV23-1 to TRBJ2-7; D gene uncertain. TRBV23-1 is flagged as an ORF with uncertain function. Deletions cut 2 bases from V and 5 bases from J, with 19 bases between. The CDR3 spans 16 residues. Here the CDR3 DNA reads TGCGCCAGCAGTCAAAACGACACCGGTACCCAGCACGAGCAGTACTTC. This gives the protein CASSQNDTGTQHEQYF.

The chain links TRBV18 to TRBJ2-7; D is undetermined. CDR1 KGHSH and CDR2 LQKENI come from the germline V gene. Trimming took 6 bases from V and 7 from J, leaving 16 bases between them. The CDR3 extends over 13 amino acids. CDR3 sequence reads: CASSTTTDREQYV. Here the CDR3 DNA reads TGTGCCAGCTCTACCACCACTGATCGAGAGCAGTACGTC.

J is TRBJ2-3 and V is TRBV6-5; D unclear. The CDR3 consists of 12 residues. Trimming removed 6 bases at V and 4 bases at J, with 8 bases between. Per germline, CDR1 MNHEY and CDR2 SVGAGI. CDR3 residues: CASRQIPDTQYF. The CDR3 DNA reads as TGTGCCAGCAGGCAGATCCCAGATACGCAGTATTTT.

CDR3 protein: CASSLEGPLLSYEQYF. Written as DNA, the CDR3 is TGTGCCAGCAGTTTGGAGGGGCCGCTCCTATCCTACGAGCAGTACTTC. The chain is built from TRBV28 and TRBJ2-7; maybe TRBD2 (6 bases). The germline CDR1 and CDR2 sequences are MDHEN and SYDVKM. CDR3 length: 16 amino acids. With 3 bases removed from V and 1 base from J, the gap between germline ends came to 16 bases.

DNA of the CDR3: TGTGCCAGCAGTGGGGGAATCCTGAACACTGAAGCTTTCTTT. Amino acids: CASSGGILNTEAFF. This chain links TRBV6-6 with TRBJ1-1; weak D call: TRBD1 (5 bases). With 5 bases removed from V and 0 bases from J, the gap between germline ends came to 10 bases. CDR1 is MNHNY and CDR2 is SVGAGI in the germline V gene (reference sequence). The CDR3 is 14 residues long.

The CDR3 region is CASSGGTGKYSNQPQHF. DNA of the CDR3: TGTGCCAGCAGTGGCGGGACAGGAAAATATAGCAATCAGCCCCAGCATTTT. V and J are TRBV6-1 and TRBJ1-5; the match to TRBD1 covers 8 bases. This CDR3 has 17 amino acids. The ends lost 4 bases at V and 0 bases at J; junction bases unmatched: 8. The germline V gene encodes CDR1 MNHNS and CDR2 SASEGT.

The chain links TRBV12-3 or TRBV12-4 to TRBJ1-1, with D tentatively TRBD1 (5 bases). The V end lost 1 base, the J end lost 4 bases, and 7 bases lay between the germline ends. This CDR3 comprises 13 residues. In DNA form, the CDR3 reads TGTGCCAGCAGTTTAGGGAGGGGCACTGAAGCTTTCTTT. Translated, it gives CASSLGRGTEAFF.

J is TRBJ2-1 and V is TRBV28, with D possibly being TRBD1 (6 bases). CDR1 is MDHEN, CDR2 SYDVKM, per germline. The CDR3 runs to 16 residues. V lost 5 bases and J 4 bases, leaving 18 bases between the germline ends. This CDR3 is CASSPLGTPLYNEQFF. CDR3 nucleotides: TGTGCCAGCAGTCCCCTAGGGACACCCCTTTACAATGAGCAGTTCTTC.